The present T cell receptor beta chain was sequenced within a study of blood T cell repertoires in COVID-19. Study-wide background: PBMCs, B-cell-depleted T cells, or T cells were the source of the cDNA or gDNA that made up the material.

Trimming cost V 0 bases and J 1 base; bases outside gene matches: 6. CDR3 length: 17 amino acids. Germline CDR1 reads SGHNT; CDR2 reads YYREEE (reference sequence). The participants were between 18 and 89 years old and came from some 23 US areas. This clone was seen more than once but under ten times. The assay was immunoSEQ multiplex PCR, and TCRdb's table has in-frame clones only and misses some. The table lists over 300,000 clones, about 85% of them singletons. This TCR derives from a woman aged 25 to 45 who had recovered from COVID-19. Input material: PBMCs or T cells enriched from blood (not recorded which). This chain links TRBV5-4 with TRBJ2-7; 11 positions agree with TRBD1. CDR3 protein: CASSLGTGGLYSYEQYF. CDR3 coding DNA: TGTGCCAGCAGCTTGGGGACAGGGGGCCTTTATTCCTACGAGCAGTACTTC.